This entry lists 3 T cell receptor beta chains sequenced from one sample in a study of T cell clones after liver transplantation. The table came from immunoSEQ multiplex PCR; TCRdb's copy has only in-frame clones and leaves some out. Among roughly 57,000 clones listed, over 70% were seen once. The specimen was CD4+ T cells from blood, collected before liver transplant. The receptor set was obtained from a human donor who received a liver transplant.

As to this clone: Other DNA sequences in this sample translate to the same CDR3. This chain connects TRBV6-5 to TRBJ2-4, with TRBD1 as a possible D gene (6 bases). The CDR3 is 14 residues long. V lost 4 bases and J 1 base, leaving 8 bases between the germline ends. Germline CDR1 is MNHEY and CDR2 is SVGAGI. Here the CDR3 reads CASSLQGAKNIQYF. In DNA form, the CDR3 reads TGTGCCAGCAGTTTGCAGGGGGCCAAAAACATTCAGTACTTC.

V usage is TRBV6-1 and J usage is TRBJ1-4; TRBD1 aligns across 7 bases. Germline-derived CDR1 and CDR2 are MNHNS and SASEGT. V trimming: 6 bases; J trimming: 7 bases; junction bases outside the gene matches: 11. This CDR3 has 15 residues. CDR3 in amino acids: CASRGDREGSEKLFF. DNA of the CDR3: TGTGCCAGCAGGGGCGACAGGGAAGGGAGTGAAAAACTGTTTTTT.

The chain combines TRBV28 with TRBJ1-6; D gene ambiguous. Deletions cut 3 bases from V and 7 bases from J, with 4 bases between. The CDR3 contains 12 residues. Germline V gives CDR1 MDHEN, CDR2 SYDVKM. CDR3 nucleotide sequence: TGTGCCAGCAGTTTTATGAATTCACCCCTCCACTTT. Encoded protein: CASSFMNSPLHF.